This entry lists 5 T cell receptor beta chains sequenced from one sample in a study (dated by TCRdb to between 2014 and 2016). The method was 5' RACE. The sequencing machine was an Illumina MiSeq. TCRdb applied fastp at Q25 and MiXCR to the public reads, then kept only in-frame beta chains. Each CDR3 protein gets just one entry, which takes the most common genes and DNA from the rows behind it. The sample contains some 40,000 distinct CDR3 sequences, over 20% of them found a single time. 3.5% to 4.5% of the sample is in the top ten clones. Cells that were CD4+CD25+CD127-/low were isolated as Tregs. Sequenced input: Tregs sorted from a lymph node. The receptors originated from a female donor with breast cancer.

The table lists this clonotype with many counts. V gene TRBV28 combines with J gene TRBJ2-3, with unresolved D. CDR1 MDHEN and CDR2 SYDVKM come from the germline V gene. The CDR3 covers 16 residues. The V gene lost 3 bases and the J gene lost 0 bases, with 13 bases spanning the gap. The CDR3 DNA reads as TGTGCCAGCAGTTTCGTCGGACGGAGTAGCACAGATACGCAGTATTTT. Encoded protein: CASSFVGRSSTDTQYF. Full variable domain (rest looked up from reference TRBV28 and TRBJ2-3): DVKVTQSSRYLVKRTGEKVFLECVQDMDHENMFWYRQDPGLGLRLIYFSYDVKMKEKGDIPEGYSVSREKKERFSLILESASTNQTSMYLCASSFVGRSSTDTQYFGPGTRLTVL.

The chain links TRBV21-1 to TRBJ1-5. TRBV21-1 is a recognized pseudogene. The CDR3 spans 17 residues. CDR3 loop: CASSKEKDPYSNQPQHF. CDR3 nucleotide sequence: TGTGCCAGCAGCAAAGAGAAAGACCCATATAGCAATCAGCCCCAGCATTTT.

This clonotype is a singleton in its sample. At one boundary the junction diverges from the germline segment, which might be a read error. The chain uses TRBV15 and TRBJ1-5, with D perhaps matching TRBD1 (5 bases). The germline V gene encodes CDR1 LNHNV and CDR2 YYDKDF (reference sequence). The CDR3 is 15 residues long. Here the CDR3 DNA reads TGTGCCGCCAGCAGAGATCGGGGACGCAATCAGCCCCAGCATTTT. It encodes CAASRDRGRNQPQHF.

Notes on this clonotype: Germline and junction disagree at one end, which may indicate a read error. This sequence joins TRBV4-1 and TRBJ1-5; D perhaps matches TRBD1 (6 bases). The CDR3 totals 16 residues. Germline CDR1 reads MGHRA; CDR2 reads YSYEKL. The CDR3 here is CASGQGLRDTNQPQHF. In DNA, the CDR3 is TGCGCCAGCGGCCAGGGTCTTCGGGACACCAATCAGCCCCAGCATTTT.

At least ten counts were recorded for this clonotype. The J gene is TRBJ2-2, the V gene TRBV5-1; D remains unclear. Germline lookup yields CDR1 SGHRS and CDR2 YFSETQ. The CDR3 loop spans 13 amino acids. The V gene lost 5 bases and the J gene lost 4 bases, with 9 bases spanning the gap. CDR3 DNA: TGCGCCAGCAGTTCACCGGCCACCGGGGAGCTGTTTTTT. Residues: CASSSPATGELFF.